The 15 T cell receptor beta chains in this list originate from one sample, sequenced in a study of blood T cell repertoires in COVID-19. Sequencing used immunoSEQ multiplex PCR; TCRdb keeps in-frame clones, though not all of them. The data hold about 42,000 clones, with under 95% observed a single time. The sequenced material came from peripheral blood. These receptors were obtained from a man between 65 and 85 years old with active COVID-19.

The rearrangement links TRBV19 to TRBJ2-6; possible D gene TRBD1, 5 bases. CDR1 and CDR2 from the germline V gene are LNHDA and SQIVND (reference sequence). Trimming removed 9 bases from V and 0 bases from J, with 12 bases in between. The CDR3 has 15 amino acids. The chain's CDR3 is CASDSTPSGANVLTF. The CDR3, as DNA: TGTGCCAGCGACAGTACCCCCTCTGGGGCCAACGTCCTGACTTTC.

CDR3 sequence reads: CASSLKDRGLRAANYGYTF. The CDR3 nucleotides are TGTGCCAGCAGCTTAAAGGACAGGGGGCTTAGGGCCGCTAACTATGGCTACACCTTC. The chain combines TRBV11-3 with TRBJ1-2; TRBD1 matches 11 bases. The CDR3 is made up of 19 amino acids. With V trimmed by 2 bases and J by 0 bases, 11 bases remained unmatched. Germline CDR1 and CDR2: SGHNT and YENEEA.

The chain joins TRBV30 to TRBJ2-2; 7 bases align to TRBD1. The CDR3 runs to 14 residues. The V gene's germline CDR1 is GTSNPN and CDR2 SVGIG (reference sequence). Trimming took 3 bases from V and 6 from J; bases not matched to a gene: 7. The CDR3 DNA follows: TGTGCCTGGAGGTCTCAGGGGGTGGCCGGGGAGCTGTTTTTT. Its protein is CAWRSQGVAGELFF.

The V gene is TRBV2, the J gene TRBJ2-1, with TRBD2 matching 8 bases. Looked up from germline, CDR1 is SNHLY and CDR2 is FYNNEI. V gave up 2 bases and J gave up 3 bases; unmatched junction bases: 6. The CDR3 totals 16 residues. As DNA, the CDR3 is TGTGCCAGCAGTGAAACACGGGGGGGCCTCTACAATGAGCAGTTCTTC. This gives the protein CASSETRGGLYNEQFF.

V is TRBV24-1 and J is TRBJ1-1; tentatively, D is TRBD1 (6 bases). The CDR3 is 16 residues long. Between the trimmed V and J ends, which lost 3 bases and 3 bases, there was a span of 16 bases. CDR1 is KGHDR and CDR2 is SFDVKD in the germline V gene. The CDR3 region is CATSDLGGGGDTEAFF. Here the CDR3 DNA reads TGTGCCACCAGTGATCTTGGTGGAGGGGGGGACACTGAAGCTTTCTTT.

The table lists this clone with a few counts. The chain is built from TRBV28 and TRBJ2-7; TRBD1 matches at 9 bases. The CDR3 is 18 amino acids. Germline lookup yields CDR1 MDHEN and CDR2 SYDVKM. Trimming at V came to 6 bases and at J to 0 bases, leaving 15 bases not matched to a gene. Here the CDR3 DNA reads TGTGCCAGCAGATTACATGGTTTTGGGACAGGGCACTCCTACGAGCAGTACTTC. Amino acids: CASRLHGFGTGHSYEQYF.

The chain recombines TRBV7-2 with TRBJ2-3, with D unresolved. The CDR3 runs 11 residues. Trimming pared 5 bases from V and 11 bases from J, leaving 11 bases between. Germline-derived CDR1 and CDR2 are SGHTA and FQGNSA. CDR3 bases: TGTGCCAGCAGCCCCGGTATCTTGCAGTATTTT. It translates to CASSPGILQYF.

This clone has just one count. The CDR3 nucleotides read TGTGCCAGCAGTGGACAGGGCGGCGGGGAGCTGTTTTTT. Its protein is CASSGQGGGELFF. V gene TRBV25-1 combines with J gene TRBJ2-2; 7 positions match TRBD1. This CDR3 comprises 13 residues. The V gene's germline CDR1 is MGHDK and CDR2 SYGVNS. The J segment lost 7 bases and the V segment lost 4 bases, leaving 3 bases of the junction unmatched. Based on the CDR3 plus reference TRBV25-1 and TRBJ2-2, the full variable domain is EADIYQTPRYLVIGTGKKITLECSQTMGHDKMYWYQQDPGMELHLIHYSYGVNSTEKGDLSSESTVSRIRTEHFPLTLESARPSHTSQYLCASSGQGGGELFFGEGSRLTVL.

The chain combines TRBV7-8 with TRBJ2-3; 7 nucleotides align to TRBD2. CDR1 is SGHVS, CDR2 FQNEAQ, per germline. The CDR3 sequence is 14 residues long. J lost 8 bases, V lost 5 bases, and 10 bases had no gene match. The CDR3 reads CASSQDRPGGTQYF. The DNA of the CDR3 is TGTGCCAGCAGCCAGGATCGCCCGGGGGGTACGCAGTATTTT.

This clone has only one observation. V is TRBV4-2 and J is TRBJ1-2, with D hard to call. In germline, CDR1 is LGHNA, CDR2 YNFKEQ. Trimming cost V 2 bases and J 2 bases, with 15 bases left between them. The CDR3 has 16 residues. The CDR3 region is CASSQSLRGENYGYTF. The CDR3 DNA sequence: TGTGCCAGCAGCCAATCCCTCAGAGGAGAAAACTATGGCTACACCTTC.

The chain links TRBV18 to TRBJ2-2; 7 nucleotides line up with TRBD2. Per germline, CDR1 KGHSH and CDR2 LQKENI. CDR3 length: 16 amino acids. Trimming took 6 bases from V and 2 from J; bases not matched to a gene: 9. The chain's CDR3 is CASSRSGIPNTGELFF. DNA for the CDR3: TGTGCCAGCTCCCGAAGCGGGATCCCAAACACCGGGGAGCTGTTTTTT.

J is TRBJ2-3 and V is TRBV6-4; TRBD2 matches 10 bases. The CDR3 covers 16 residues. After removal of 4 bases from V and 1 base from J, the junction contained 5 bases not matched to a gene. Germline lookup yields CDR1 MRHNA and CDR2 SNTAGT. The DNA of the CDR3 is TGTGCCAGCAGTGTGGGTAGCGGGGGGCGCACAGATACGCAGTATTTT. Protein product: CASSVGSGGRTDTQYF.

The chain carries TRBV15 and TRBJ1-2; no firm D call. V was pared by 3 bases and J by 6 bases, with 14 bases between. Per germline, CDR1 LNHNV and CDR2 YYDKDF (reference sequence). This CDR3 comprises 14 residues. In nucleotides, the CDR3 is TGTGCCACCAGCAGTTACGGGGAGCGGCATGGCTACACCTTC. Its translation: CATSSYGERHGYTF.

This rearrangement joins TRBV12-5 to TRBJ1-5, with 7 nucleotides matching TRBD1. This CDR3 is built from 13 residues. Germline V gene lookup returns CDR1 LGHNT and CDR2 FRNRAP. V trimming: 7 bases; J trimming: 5 bases; junction bases outside the gene matches: 5. The CDR3 loop reads CASAQGGDQPQHF. The CDR3, as DNA: TGTGCTAGTGCCCAGGGGGGTGATCAGCCCCAGCATTTT.

The chain uses TRBV2 and TRBJ2-7; D perhaps matches TRBD1 (5 bases). The germline V gene encodes CDR1 SNHLY and CDR2 FYNNEI. The V end was cut by 5 bases, the J end by 7 bases, with 12 bases between. The CDR3 is made up of 12 amino acids. CDR3 loop: CASSRTPWEQYF. The CDR3 DNA is TGTGCCAGCAGTCGGACACCTTGGGAGCAGTACTTC.